This TCR beta chain was profiled in a study of sequential checkpoint blockade in melanoma. Across the whole study: Maintenance nivolumab came after either treatment sequence.

The length of the CDR3 is 15 residues. Germline V gene lookup returns CDR1 SEHNR and CDR2 FQNEAQ (reference sequence). V lost 7 bases and J lost 0, with 16 bases in between. Treatment reported: randomized to nivolumab then ipilimumab (arm A) or the reverse (arm B). DNA-damaging chemotherapy had not been given to any patient beforehand. Profiled with immunoSEQ multiplex PCR; TCRdb holds only in-frame clones, not every one. This table has 20,000 or so clones, 72% appearing once. This clone was seen a few times. The sample in question was CD8+ T cells sorted from blood (inferred from file names), obtained from a patient given nivolumab and ipilimumab in sequence. The V call is TRBV7-9, the J call TRBJ2-7; a weak D match, TRBD1 (5 bases). The sequence was collected from a human donor with melanoma. The CDR3 coding sequence is TGTGCCAGCATCCCGACGGGCAGGGCCTCCTACGAGCAGTACTTC. Translation gives CASIPTGRASYEQYF.